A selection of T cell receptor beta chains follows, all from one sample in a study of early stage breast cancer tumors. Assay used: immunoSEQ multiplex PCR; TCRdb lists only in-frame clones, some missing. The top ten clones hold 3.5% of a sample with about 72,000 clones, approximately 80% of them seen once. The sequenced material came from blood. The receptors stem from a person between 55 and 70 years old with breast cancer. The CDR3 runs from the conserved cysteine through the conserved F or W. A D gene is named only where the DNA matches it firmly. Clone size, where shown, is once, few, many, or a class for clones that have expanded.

CDR3 DNA: TGTGCCAGCAGCCAAGGGCCAGTCTTCTCGGCGGGAACCTACGAGCAGTACTTC
CDR3 protein: CASSQGPVFSAGTYEQYF
J gene: TRBJ2-7
D gene: .
V gene: TRBV4-2
clone size: .

CDR3 DNA: TGTGCCAGCAGCTACCGGGACATCATCGGCTACGAGCAGTACTTC
CDR3 protein: CASSYRDIIGYEQYF
J gene: TRBJ2-7
D gene: .
V gene: TRBV7-9
clone size: few

CDR3 DNA: TGTGCCAGCAGCGGACAGAGTATCGCTTTCTTT
CDR3 protein: CASSGQSIAFF
J gene: TRBJ1-1
D gene: .
V gene: TRBV28
clone size: .

CDR3 DNA: TGTGCCAGCAGTGCCCAGGGGGTGGTGAATTCACCCCTCCACTTT
CDR3 protein: CASSAQGVVNSPLHF
J gene: TRBJ1-6
D gene: TRBD1
V gene: TRBV28
clone size: few

CDR3 DNA: TGTGCCAGTAGGGCCATGCAGGGAAGTAGCCACGAGCAGTACTTC
CDR3 protein: CASRAMQGSSHEQYF
J gene: TRBJ2-7
D gene: .
V gene: TRBV19
clone size: few

CDR3 DNA: TGTGCCAGCAGTGAAGAGATCAGGATGGTAGATACGCAGTATTTT
CDR3 protein: CASSEEIRMVDTQYF
J gene: TRBJ2-3
D gene: .
V gene: TRBV2
clone size: .

CDR3 DNA: TGTGCCATCAGTGAGTCCTCCACCCGGGATGAGCAGTTCTTC
CDR3 protein: CAISESSTRDEQFF
J gene: TRBJ2-1
D gene: .
V gene: TRBV10-3
clone size: once

CDR3 DNA: TGCGCCAGCAGCTTGGAACCCGGCCCGAGCAATGAGCAGTTCTTC
CDR3 protein: CASSLEPGPSNEQFF
J gene: TRBJ2-1
D gene: .
V gene: TRBV5-1
clone size: .

CDR3 DNA: TGTGCCAGCAGCTTCCGGGACCGTAATGACAATGAGCAGTTCTTC
CDR3 protein: CASSFRDRNDNEQFF
J gene: TRBJ2-1
D gene: .
V gene: TRBV5-4
clone size: .

CDR3 DNA: TGTGCCAGCAGTTTAAGGGGCGCGATTCAGCCCCAGCATTTT
CDR3 protein: CASSLRGAIQPQHF
J gene: TRBJ1-5
D gene: .
V gene: TRBV28
clone size: .

CDR3 DNA: TGTGCCAGCAGCGTAGCGGGTACCGGGGAGCTGTTTTTT
CDR3 protein: CASSVAGTGELFF
J gene: TRBJ2-2
D gene: .
V gene: TRBV9
clone size: few

CDR3 DNA: TGTGCCAGCACCCCAGCGCTTAATTCACCCCTCCACTTT
CDR3 protein: CASTPALNSPLHF
J gene: TRBJ1-6
D gene: .
V gene: TRBV2
clone size: few

CDR3 DNA: TGTGCCAGCAGCCCACAGGGGGCCTCTAATGAAAAACTGTTTTTT
CDR3 protein: CASSPQGASNEKLFF
J gene: TRBJ1-4
D gene: TRBD1
V gene: TRBV5-5
clone size: .

CDR3 DNA: TGTGCCAGCTCAAACGTGAGGGCCAACGTCCTGACTTTC
CDR3 protein: CASSNVRANVLTF
J gene: TRBJ2-6
D gene: .
V gene: TRBV18
clone size: .

CDR3 DNA: TGTGCCAGCAGCCCCCCGGGCTCCTATAATTCACCCCTCCACTTT
CDR3 protein: CASSPPGSYNSPLHF
J gene: TRBJ1-6
D gene: .
V gene: TRBV7-2
clone size: .

CDR3 DNA: TGTGCCAGCAGTGGTGGACAGGGCGGGGGCGAGCAGTACTTC
CDR3 protein: CASSGGQGGGEQYF
J gene: TRBJ2-7
D gene: .
V gene: TRBV6-1
clone size: .

CDR3 DNA: TGTGCCAGCAGCTTTGGGACACAGGGGGAAGCTTTCTTT
CDR3 protein: CASSFGTQGEAFF
J gene: TRBJ1-1
D gene: TRBD1
V gene: TRBV6-1
clone size: .

CDR3 DNA: TGTGCCAGCTCACCAGGACTAGCGGGGTCTGACGGGGAGCTGTTTTTT
CDR3 protein: CASSPGLAGSDGELFF
J gene: TRBJ2-2
D gene: TRBD2
V gene: TRBV18
clone size: few

CDR3 DNA: TGTGCCAGCAGTTTAGCCTCCCCCTTCCGAGAAGCTTTCTTT
CDR3 protein: CASSLASPFREAFF
J gene: TRBJ1-1
D gene: .
V gene: TRBV27
clone size: .

CDR3 DNA: TGTGCCAGCAGCCCTAGTCTATCGAGCACTGAAGCTTTCTTT
CDR3 protein: CASSPSLSSTEAFF
J gene: TRBJ1-1
D gene: .
V gene: TRBV7-8
clone size: .